This T cell receptor beta chain was identified during a study of cytomegalovirus exposure and HLA in healthy donors. Study results and caveats: Indistinguishable V segments such as TRBV6-2 and TRBV6-3 were excluded. In a later analysis, HLA-associated beta chains showed higher expansion and lower generation probabilities than comparable chains. Later analysis demonstrated an association between a missense DCLRE1C variant and TCR beta V- and J-gene trimming.

The CDR3 is made up of 16 amino acids. CDR1 is MGHDK and CDR2 is SYGVNS in the germline V gene. V was pared by 3 bases and J by 5 bases, with 8 bases of the junction left unmatched. Regarding this clone: Antigen unknown.

Primers for the PCR totalled 60 Vbeta and 13 Jbeta. Measured with immunoSEQ multiplex PCR; TCRdb has only the in-frame clones, and not every one. Here the sample table reports approximately 120,000 clones. Sequenced input: PBMCs. The clonotype originates from a woman aged 55-69 years in good health and CMV-seronegative. The chain is built from TRBV25-1 and TRBJ2-2; 8 nucleotides line up with TRBD1. CDR3: CASSDTDRGWTGELFF. CDR3 nucleotide sequence: TGTGCCAGCAGTGATACAGACAGGGGTTGGACCGGGGAGCTGTTTTTT. Full variable domain (outside the CDR3, taken from reference TRBV25-1 and TRBJ2-2): EADIYQTPRYLVIGTGKKITLECSQTMGHDKMYWYQQDPGMELHLIHYSYGVNSTEKGDLSSESTVSRIRTEHFPLTLESARPSHTSQYLCASSDTDRGWTGELFFGEGSRLTVL.